These 17 T cell receptor beta chains were all obtained from the same sample, sequenced in a study of T cell responses to AZD1222 COVID-19 vaccine. Measured with immunoSEQ multiplex PCR; TCRdb has only the in-frame clones, and not every one. This table holds roughly 99,000 clones, about nine tenths found once. The source was peripheral blood, collected on day 0 of AZD1222 vaccination. These receptors all stem from an adult in good health.

This rearrangement joins TRBV28 to TRBJ1-1, with D maybe TRBD1 (5 bases). From germline, CDR1 is MDHEN and CDR2 SYDVKM. V was clipped by 5 bases and J by 2 bases, with 21 bases between them. The CDR3 spans 17 residues. The CDR3 region is CASSHPPWGGLNTEAFF. The DNA of the CDR3 is TGTGCCAGCAGTCACCCCCCCTGGGGGGGACTCAACACTGAAGCTTTCTTT.

The rearrangement links TRBV7-9 to TRBJ2-5; 8 bases map to TRBD2. The CDR3 totals 14 residues. V lost 6 bases, J lost 5 bases, and 8 bases stayed unmatched. Looked up from germline, CDR1 is SEHNR and CDR2 is FQNEAQ (reference sequence). In nucleotides, the CDR3 is TGTGCCAGCAGGACCACCCCGGGAGGGGAGACCCAGTACTTC. It encodes CASRTTPGGETQYF. The variable domain in full, completed from reference TRBV7-9 and TRBJ2-5, reads DTGVSQNPRHKITKRGQNVTFRCDPISEHNRLYWYRQTLGQGPEFLTYFQNEAQLEKSRLLSDRFSAERPKGSFSTLEIQRTEQGDSAMYLCASRTTPGGETQYFGPGTRLLVL.

The rearrangement joins TRBV12-5 to TRBJ2-7; D is unclear. Deletions cut 2 bases from V and 0 bases from J, with 11 bases between. Germline CDR1 LGHNT, CDR2 FRNRAP. The CDR3 sequence is 15 residues long. CDR3 sequence reads: CASGLIPGHSYEQYF. In DNA form, the CDR3 reads TGTGCTAGTGGTTTGATCCCGGGCCACTCCTACGAGCAGTACTTC.

CDR3 amino acids: CASTRGGQGNTEAFF. The CDR3 nucleotides read TGTGCCAGTACCAGGGGCGGACAGGGGAACACTGAAGCTTTCTTT. The chain has TRBV19 and TRBJ1-1; 8 bases match TRBD1. Trimming at V came to 7 bases and at J to 1 base, leaving 8 bases not matched to a gene. The germline V gene has CDR1 LNHDA and CDR2 SQIVND (reference sequence). The CDR3 is made up of 15 amino acids.

The V call is TRBV10-3, the J call TRBJ1-2, with D tentatively TRBD1 (6 bases). CDR3 length equals 14 residues. Trimming removed 0 bases at V and 5 bases at J, with 10 bases between. Germline V CDR1 and CDR2: ENHRY, SYGVKD. For the CDR3, the DNA is TGTGCCATCAGTGAGTCGGGTCAGGGGTATGGCTACACCTTC. As protein: CAISESGQGYGYTF.

This sequence joins TRBV18 and TRBJ2-7; the D is unclear. The CDR3 contains 14 residues. The germline CDR1 and CDR2 sequences are KGHSH and LQKENI. V was clipped by 0 bases and J by 7 bases, with 13 bases between them. The CDR3 loop is CASSPPLPSWEQYF. The DNA of the CDR3 is TGTGCCAGCTCACCACCGCTCCCCTCATGGGAGCAGTACTTC.

The chain has TRBV10-3 and TRBJ2-3; 11 bases are shared with TRBD2. Losses at the gene ends were 10 bases for V and 5 bases for J; bases not matched to a gene: 5. Germline loops: CDR1 ENHRY, CDR2 SYGVKD. This CDR3 has 13 residues. CDR3 DNA sequence: TGTGCCACACTAGCGGGAGAAAGAGATACGCAGTATTTT. As protein: CATLAGERDTQYF.

The chain has TRBV4-3 and TRBJ2-1; 7 bases are shared with TRBD1. Germline CDR1 and CDR2: LGHNA and YSLEER. This CDR3 spans 17 amino acids. V trimming: 5 bases; J trimming: 3 bases; junction bases outside the gene matches: 13. CDR3 sequence (DNA): TGCGCCAGCAGCAACGCCCGCAGGGGGACCATCTACAATGAGCAGTTCTTC. Translated: CASSNARRGTIYNEQFF.

The chain joins TRBV18 to TRBJ2-2, with D unresolved. V shed 4 bases and J shed 1 base, with 19 bases lying between them. Germline CDR1 reads KGHSH; CDR2 reads LQKENI. CDR3 length: 18 residues. In DNA, the CDR3 is TGTGCCAGCTCACGCCGGCAAGGGTCCGAAAAGAACACCGGGGAGCTGTTTTTT. Translation: CASSRRQGSEKNTGELFF.

The gene calls are TRBV7-3 and TRBJ2-6; either TRBD1 or TRBD2 may fit D (5 bases each). Germline V lookup: CDR1 SGHTA, CDR2 FQGTGA. The CDR3 loop spans 19 amino acids. The ends were cut back, 5 bases at V and 0 bases at J, with 20 bases in the middle. DNA of the CDR3: TGTGCCAGCAGCCCCTCCCCGGGACCTCAATTCTCTGGGGCCAACGTCCTGACTTTC. Translated: CASSPSPGPQFSGANVLTF.

This sequence joins TRBV6-6 and TRBJ1-1; D is ambiguous. The CDR3 covers 16 residues. Germline lookup yields CDR1 MNHNY and CDR2 SVGAGI (reference sequence). With 2 bases removed from V and 0 bases from J, the gap between germline ends came to 13 bases. The CDR3 DNA follows: TGTGCCAGCAGTTACAATGCAGGAGCCATGAACACTGAAGCTTTCTTT. Its translation is CASSYNAGAMNTEAFF.

Many counts were recorded for this clone. The chain links TRBV19 to TRBJ1-1; D uncertain. Germline CDR1 reads LNHDA; CDR2 reads SQIVND (reference sequence). The V and J ends lost 3 bases and 4 bases respectively, with 9 bases between them. The CDR3 spans 13 residues. CDR3 coding DNA: TGTGCCAGTAGTATCGCAGTCATCACTGAAGCTTTCTTT. Residues: CASSIAVITEAFF. Based on the CDR3 plus reference TRBV19 and TRBJ1-1, the full variable domain is DGGITQSPKYLFRKEGQNVTLSCEQNLNHDAMYWYRQDPGQGLRLIYYSQIVNDFQKGDIAEGYSVSREKKESFPLTVTSAQKNPTAFYLCASSIAVITEAFFGQGTRLTVV.

V usage is TRBV11-2 and J usage is TRBJ1-3; 8 bases are shared with TRBD1. CDR1 is SGHAT, CDR2 FQNNGV, per germline. The CDR3 runs to 18 residues. With 4 bases clipped from V and 0 bases from J, the junction kept 11 bases outside the gene matches. CDR3 DNA sequence: TGTGCCAGCAGCTCTCTACCGGGACAGGCCGTCTCTGGAAACACCATATATTTT. Amino acids: CASSSLPGQAVSGNTIYF.

In this sample, this clone turned up once. The chain has TRBV18 and TRBJ1-1; the match to TRBD1 covers 7 bases. The CDR3 runs 13 residues. Germline V gives CDR1 KGHSH, CDR2 LQKENI. The J segment lost 7 bases and the V segment lost 4 bases, leaving 6 bases of the junction unmatched. The CDR3 loop is CASSLNRDSEAFF. The CDR3 DNA is TGTGCCAGCTCACTCAACAGGGACAGTGAAGCTTTCTTT.

This clone was seen a handful of times. The J gene is TRBJ2-7, the V gene TRBV2; 11 bases are a match to TRBD2. CDR1 is SNHLY and CDR2 is FYNNEI in the germline V gene. V gave up 10 bases and J gave up 0 bases; unmatched junction bases: 14. This CDR3 comprises 17 residues. CDR3 DNA sequence: TGTGCCACCACCAGACTAGCGGGGATAGGGGCCTCCTACGAGCAGTACTTC. This sequence encodes CATTRLAGIGASYEQYF.

V usage is TRBV7-8 and J usage is TRBJ2-3, with no clear D. Germline lookup yields CDR1 SGHVS and CDR2 FQNEAQ. V lost 0 bases to trimming and J lost 4 bases, with 5 bases between them. The CDR3 extends over 13 amino acids. CDR3 sequence (DNA): TGTGCCAGCAGCTTAGCCGACTCAGATACGCAGTATTTT. Translation: CASSLADSDTQYF.

The rearrangement links TRBV27 to TRBJ1-5; TRBD1 might be the D (5 bases). Per germline, CDR1 MNHEY and CDR2 SMNVEV (reference sequence). CDR3 length: 16 residues. V lost 3 bases and J lost 1, with 13 bases in between. CDR3 nucleotide sequence: TGTGCCAGCAGTTTTTCGGTGACAGCCAGCAATCAGCCCCAGCATTTT. As protein: CASSFSVTASNQPQHF.